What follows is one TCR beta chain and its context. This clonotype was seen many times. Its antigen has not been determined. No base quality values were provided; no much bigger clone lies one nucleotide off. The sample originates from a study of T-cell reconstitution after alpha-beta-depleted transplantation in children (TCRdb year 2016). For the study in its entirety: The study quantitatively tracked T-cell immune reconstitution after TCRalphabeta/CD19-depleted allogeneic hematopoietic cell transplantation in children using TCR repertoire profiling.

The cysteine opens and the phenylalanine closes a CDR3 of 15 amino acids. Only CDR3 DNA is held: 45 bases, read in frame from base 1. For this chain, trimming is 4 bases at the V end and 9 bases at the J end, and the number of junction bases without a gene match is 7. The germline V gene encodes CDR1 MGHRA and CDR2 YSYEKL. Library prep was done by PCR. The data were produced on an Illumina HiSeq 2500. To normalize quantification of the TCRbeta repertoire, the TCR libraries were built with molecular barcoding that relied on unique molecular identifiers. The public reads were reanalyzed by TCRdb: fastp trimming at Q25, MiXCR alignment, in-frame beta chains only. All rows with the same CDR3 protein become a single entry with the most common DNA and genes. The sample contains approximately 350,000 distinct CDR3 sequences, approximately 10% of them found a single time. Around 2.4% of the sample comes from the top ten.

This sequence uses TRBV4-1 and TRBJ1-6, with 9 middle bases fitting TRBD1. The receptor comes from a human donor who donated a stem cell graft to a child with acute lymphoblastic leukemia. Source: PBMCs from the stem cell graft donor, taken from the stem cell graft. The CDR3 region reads CASSPGGTGSSPLHF. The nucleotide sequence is TGCGCCAGCAGCCCAGGGGGGACAGGGTCTTCACCCCTCCACTTT.